A selection of T cell receptor beta chains follows, all from one sample in a study of cytomegalovirus exposure and HLA in healthy donors. The data were produced by immunoSEQ multiplex PCR, yet TCRdb's version contains in-frame clones alone and is incomplete. The sample's table shows some 75,000 clones. Sequencing was done on a sample of PBMCs. The source of these receptors is a boy between 10 and 17 years old in good health and CMV-seronegative. Both conserved end residues are part of each CDR3. The D gene is left open where the match is weak.

v_call	j_call	d_call	cdr3_length	cdr3_nt	cdr3_aa
TRBV7-2	TRBJ1-1	TRBD1	16	TGTGCCAGCAGCTCCGGGACAGGTAAGGTGAACACTGAAGCTTTCTTT	CASSSGTGKVNTEAFF
TRBV19	TRBJ1-5	TRBD1	15	TGTGCCAGTAGTGACGGACAGGGGGCTACTCAGCCCCAGCATTTT	CASSDGQGATQPQHF
TRBV19	TRBJ1-1	NA	16	TGTGCCAGTAGTAACGAAGGAGGAACAGCGAACACTGAAGCTTTCTTT	CASSNEGGTANTEAFF
TRBV5-5	TRBJ2-1	TRBD2	16	TGTGCCAGCAGCCCACAGCTAGCGGGAGTCGCCAATGAGCAGTTCTTC	CASSPQLAGVANEQFF
TRBV30	TRBJ1-5	NA	14	TGTGCCTGGAGTAGCAACGGGGGTTCTCAGCCCCAGCATTTT	CAWSSNGGSQPQHF
TRBV19	TRBJ1-4	NA	14	TGTGCCAGTAGTTGGGCGGGCCCCGGCGAAAAACTGTTTTTT	CASSWAGPGEKLFF
TRBV7-3	TRBJ2-1	TRBD2	16	TGTGCCAGCAGCGCCCATAAGCGGGGGGGCCGTAATGAGCAGTTCTTC	CASSAHKRGGRNEQFF
TRBV4-3	TRBJ1-2	TRBD1	13	TGCGCCAGCAAAGAACAGGGGGATAGTGGCTACACCTTC	CASKEQGDSGYTF
TRBV5-6	TRBJ2-7	TRBD2	13	TGTGCCAGCAGCTTTGCGGGCGGGGGGGAGCAGTACTTC	CASSFAGGGEQYF
TRBV4-3	TRBJ2-2	TRBD2	16	TGCGCCAGCAGCCAACGATCTAGCGGGAGCACCGGGGAGCTGTTTTTT	CASSQRSSGSTGELFF
TRBV5-1	TRBJ2-2	TRBD1	15	TGCGCCAGCAGGTCCGGGGACAGCGGCACCGGGGAGCTGTTTTTT	CASRSGDSGTGELFF
TRBV11-3	TRBJ2-1	NA	14	TGTGCCAGCAGCTTAGGCGGGCTACGCAATGAGCAGTTCTTC	CASSLGGLRNEQFF
TRBV25-1	TRBJ1-1	NA	14	TGTGCCAGCAGTGACCTAGCCACGGGACATGAAGCTTTCTTT	CASSDLATGHEAFF
TRBV10-1	TRBJ2-3	NA	17	TGCGCCAGCAGTGAGTCAATAGCGGAGACTGGCACAGATACGCAGTATTTT	CASSESIAETGTDTQYF
TRBV4-2	TRBJ1-1	NA	13	TGTGCCAGCAGCCAACAGGAGGTCACTGAAGCTTTCTTT	CASSQQEVTEAFF
TRBV2	TRBJ2-5	NA	10	TGTGCCAGCAGAGCGGAGACCCAGTACTTC	CASRAETQYF
TRBV9	TRBJ1-2	NA	14	TGTGCCAGCAGCGTAGTAAAGGGGCCTATAGGCTACACCTTC	CASSVVKGPIGYTF
TRBV6-1	TRBJ2-7	NA	14	TGTGCCAGCAGTGAAGCAAGCAGGTCCTACGAGCAGTACTTC	CASSEASRSYEQYF
TRBV18	TRBJ1-2	NA	12	TGTGCCAGCTCAACTACTACCTATGGCTACACCTTC	CASSTTTYGYTF
TRBV15	TRBJ1-2	NA	14	TGTGCCACCAGCAGAGATCTGGGCAACTATGGCTACACCTTC	CATSRDLGNYGYTF
TRBV7-9	TRBJ2-7	TRBD2	15	TGTGCCAGCAGCCACACAAAAGCGGGGCCTTACGAGCAGTACTTC	CASSHTKAGPYEQYF
TRBV5-4	TRBJ2-7	TRBD2	17	TGTGCCAGCAGCACAACTAGCGGTGCTACCCCTCCCTACGAGCAGTACTTC	CASSTTSGATPPYEQYF
TRBV30	TRBJ2-1	TRBD2	18	TGTGCCTGGAGTGCCGGGACTAGCGGGGGCTTCTCCTACAATGAGCAGTTCTTC	CAWSAGTSGGFSYNEQFF
TRBV27	TRBJ1-1	NA	13	TGTGCCAGCAGTTCCCGGTGGAACACTGAAGCTTTCTTT	CASSSRWNTEAFF
TRBV6-5	TRBJ1-1	NA	14	TGTGCCAGCAGTTACTCAAGGGGGAACACTGAAGCTTTCTTT	CASSYSRGNTEAFF
TRBV9	TRBJ2-3	NA	14	TGTGCCAGCAGCGCCGGGACAACTCGAGATACGCAGTATTTT	CASSAGTTRDTQYF
TRBV9	TRBJ2-5	NA	15	TGTGCCAGCAGCGTTGGACTCGGTCTCCCCGAGACCCAGTACTTC	CASSVGLGLPETQYF